Described below is a single TCR beta chain sequence and its context. Germline assignment: CDR1 MNHEY and CDR2 SVGAGI. The V and J ends lost 9 bases and 2 bases respectively, with 19 bases between them. The CDR3 has 15 amino acids. This entry is derived from a study of blood T cell repertoires in COVID-19. On the study more broadly: T cells, B-cell-depleted T cells, or PBMCs provided the cDNA or gDNA that served as material.

Produced via immunoSEQ multiplex PCR; TCRdb's table is partial and in-frame only. The sample includes about 230,000 clones, 70% to 90% of them seen just once. The receptor comes from a woman in her 70s with active or convalescent COVID-19. The V call is TRBV6-5, the J call TRBJ1-1, with a weak D call TRBD1 (6 bases). Specimen: peripheral blood. In DNA form, the CDR3 reads TGTGCCAGTAAGGACAGCCAAAGGGGAAACACTGAAGCTTTCTTT. It specifies CASKDSQRGNTEAFF.